Each of the 14 T cell receptor beta chains below was sequenced from the same sample in a study of blood T cells in healthy people across ages. Primers used in a second PCR of roughly 6 to 12 cycles were a sample-barcoded 5' primer and a J-beta primer mix. MiXCR, applied by TCRdb to the 5' RACE reads, yields one record per CDR3 protein. The sample consists of roughly 1.9 million distinct CDR3 sequences, approximately 40% of them appearing once. The source material was blood. These receptors were collected from a human donor in good health.

The V gene is TRBV10-3, the J gene TRBJ1-5, with unresolved D. Germline V lookup: CDR1 ENHRY, CDR2 SYGVKD. The CDR3 is 12 residues long. V was shortened by 5 bases and J by 0 bases, with 2 bases between the two germline ends. For the CDR3, the DNA is TGTGCCATCAGTCATAGCAATCAGCCCCAGCATTTT. Translation gives CAISHSNQPQHF.

This clonotype appeared a few times. The V call is TRBV21-1, the J call TRBJ2-3; the table's D call TRBD2 went unverified against the DNA. TRBV21-1 is a pseudogene locus. CDR3 length equals 18 residues. CDR3 in amino acids: CASTQRASGGTSTDTQYF. CDR3 nucleotide sequence: TGTGCCAGCACCCAGCGGGCTAGCGGGGGGACTAGCACAGATACGCAGTATTTT.

This clonotype came up a few times. The CDR3 spells CSWVSGDTQYF. CDR3 coding DNA: TGCAGCTGGGTTAGCGGGGATACGCAGTATTTT. The chain links TRBV29-1 to TRBJ2-3; the match to TRBD2 covers 7 bases. This CDR3 spans 11 amino acids. The germline gives CDR1 SQVTM, CDR2 ANQGSEA. Unmatched junction bases numbered 5, after V lost 8 bases and J lost 6 bases.

There are a few counts of this clonotype. This chain joins TRBV4-3 and TRBJ1-4, with D hard to call. Trimming removed 0 bases at V and 7 bases at J, with 12 bases between. This CDR3 spans 15 amino acids. In germline, CDR1 is LGHNA, CDR2 YSLEER. CDR3: CASSQDFVLREKLFF. CDR3 sequence (DNA): TGCGCCAGCAGCCAAGATTTCGTTCTGCGTGAAAAACTGTTTTTT.

The chain recombines TRBV30 with TRBJ1-2, with D hard to call. The CDR3 covers 13 residues. Trimming removed 5 bases at V and 4 bases at J, with 14 bases between. Germline assignment: CDR1 GTSNPN and CDR2 SVGIG (reference sequence). CDR3 DNA sequence: TGTGCCTGGGTCAGAGAGGAACTCTATGGCTACACCTTC. As protein: CAWVREELYGYTF.

This clonotype was seen at least ten times. V gene TRBV20-1 combines with J gene TRBJ1-2; 9 nucleotides match TRBD1. V shed 1 base and J 4 bases; nucleotides not matched to a gene: 13. Germline CDR1 and CDR2: DFQATT and SNEGSKA (reference sequence). This CDR3 is 17 amino acids long. The CDR3 region has the DNA TGCAGTGCTAGAGTGGACCCCCCGGGACAGGGAATCTATGGCTACACCTTC. Translated: CSARVDPPGQGIYGYTF.

This chain joins TRBV6-2 or TRBV6-3 and TRBJ2-5; 8 positions agree with TRBD2. Germline V gene data show CDR1 as MNHEY and CDR2 as SVGEGT. Trimming removed 6 bases from V and 7 bases from J; junction bases left unmatched: 10. The CDR3 sequence is 14 residues long. CDR3 sequence reads: CASSRPGLEATQYF. In DNA, the CDR3 is TGTGCCAGCAGCCGCCCGGGACTAGAAGCGACCCAGTACTTC.

This clonotype has more than one count but fewer than ten. One end of the junction is discordant with germline, which a read error may explain. The chain uses TRBV4-2 and TRBJ2-1; D remains ambiguous. The germline gives CDR1 LGHNA, CDR2 YNFKEQ. The CDR3 has 16 amino acids. The CDR3 DNA is TGTGCCAACAGCCCCGGGTCCCTGAACCCCTACAATGAGCAGTTCTTC. This sequence encodes CANSPGSLNPYNEQFF.

The chain joins TRBV15 to TRBJ2-2; D gene uncertain. CDR1 LNHNV and CDR2 YYDKDF come from the germline V gene (reference sequence). V was trimmed by 0 bases and J by 7 bases, leaving 9 bases between them. The CDR3 runs to 14 residues. The CDR3 is CATSRDQPSGELFF. The CDR3 region has the DNA TGTGCCACCAGCAGAGATCAACCCAGCGGGGAGCTGTTTTTT.

This clonotype occurred a few times. This chain joins TRBV7-8 and TRBJ1-1; D is unclear. Trimming stripped 5 bases from V and 6 bases from J, with 19 bases between. Germline V gene data show CDR1 as SGHVS and CDR2 as FQNEAQ. The CDR3 contains 15 residues. In nucleotides, the CDR3 is TGTGCCAGCAGCCCCCTTGCCCCTGGCTCGTCTGAAGCTTTCTTT. This encodes CASSPLAPGSSEAFF.

This clonotype was counted ten times or more. The chain is built from TRBV5-6 and TRBJ2-7; tentative D call: TRBD2 (5 bases). CDR3 length: 14 residues. Between the trimmed V and J ends, which lost 6 bases and 1 base, there was a span of 14 bases. Looked up from germline, CDR1 is SGHDT and CDR2 is YYEEEE. CDR3 region: CASNPTGSSYEQYF. In DNA, the CDR3 is TGTGCCAGCAACCCCACGGGATCTTCCTACGAGCAGTACTTC.

The CDR3 region has the DNA TGTGCCAGCAGCCCTCGGACAGGGTGGGCCGGGGAGCTGTTTTTT. Translation: CASSPRTGWAGELFF. The chain employs TRBV7-2 and TRBJ2-2; 8 positions match TRBD1. The CDR3 is 15 residues long. J gave up 6 bases and V 5 bases, and 8 bases lay outside the gene matches. CDR1 is SGHTA and CDR2 is FQGNSA in the germline V gene.

This chain joins TRBV7-2 and TRBJ1-1; possibly TRBD1 for D (6 bases). V was pared by 0 bases and J by 5 bases, with 13 bases between. The CDR3 is made up of 15 amino acids. From germline, CDR1 is SGHTA and CDR2 FQGNSA. As DNA, the CDR3 is TGTGCCAGCAGCTTAGCTGCCGGGGGCGAGACTGAAGCTTTCTTT. Translating it yields CASSLAAGGETEAFF.

The chain combines TRBV5-1 with TRBJ2-3; perhaps TRBD1 as D (5 bases). Trimming cost V 0 bases and J 4 bases, with 15 bases left between them. The CDR3 contains 16 residues. CDR1 and CDR2 (germline): SGHRS, YFSETQ. This CDR3 is CASSLGGQGEADTQYF. CDR3 bases: TGCGCCAGCAGCTTGGGTGGACAAGGAGAAGCAGATACGCAGTATTTT.